A single T cell receptor beta chain is shown here with its context. This entry belongs to a study of shared clonotypes between healthy human individuals. Study at large: Ranging from 18 to 49 in age, donors were two women and a few men.

Deep was the level used in running the assay. Authors' methods: Filtering differed, since immunoSEQ gave only junction sequences and no quality scores. The table came from immunoSEQ multiplex PCR; TCRdb's copy has only in-frame clones and leaves some out. For V, J and clone size, that table is used; D and trimming come from the DNA. The table shows 490,000 or so clones, with around 78% occurring only once. Per germline, CDR1 ENHRY and CDR2 SYGVKD. This CDR3 spans 15 amino acids. Trimming shortened V by 0 bases and J by 4 bases, and 11 bases separated the two germline ends. The chain joins TRBV10-3 to TRBJ2-3; D unresolved. The receptor comes from a woman between 40 and 50 years old in good health. Some clones in this sample may be carry-over from other donors' samples. Sequenced sample: PBMCs. The CDR3 reads CAISESIVAADTQYF. The CDR3 DNA sequence: TGTGCCATCAGTGAGTCGATCGTGGCGGCAGATACGCAGTATTTT.